Listed below are T cell receptor beta chains from one sample, sequenced in a study of T cell responses to AZD1222 COVID-19 vaccine. The data were produced by immunoSEQ multiplex PCR, yet TCRdb's version contains in-frame clones alone and is incomplete. The sample consists of about 110,000 clones, roughly 90% of them appearing once. This material consisted of peripheral blood, taken on day 0 of AZD1222 vaccination. The source is an adult in good health. CDR3s leave out the opening cysteine and the closing phenylalanine or tryptophan.

CDR3aa	len	v_gene	j_gene
ASSLQGGNTEAF	12	TRBV27	TRBJ1-1
ATGLGNQPQH	10	TRBV15	TRBJ1-5
ASSLGLGTDTQY	12	TRBV7-3	TRBJ2-3
ASSLFAAPNSPLH	13	TRBV5-4	TRBJ1-6
ASSLSITDTQY	11	TRBV7-2	TRBJ2-3
ASRTLAGASPDTQY	14	TRBV19	TRBJ2-3
ASSNGQGYEQF	11	TRBV19	TRBJ2-1
ASRGQGAHEQY	11	TRBV28	TRBJ2-7
ASSTPSWNYGYT	12	TRBV19	TRBJ1-2
ASSQTGGRRETQY	13	TRBV16	TRBJ2-5
ASSLVNSNQPQH	12	TRBV27	TRBJ1-5
ASSESRQASYEQY	13	TRBV2	TRBJ2-7
SASFPGGTYEQY	12	TRBV20-1	TRBJ2-7
ASSAGTASILDGYT	14	TRBV9	TRBJ1-2
ASSLTGEHEQF	11	TRBV5-1	TRBJ2-1
ASSTGTSGDTQY	12	TRBV11-2	TRBJ2-3
ASSGTGRRH	9	TRBV28	TRBJ1-5
ASSPDGSTDTQY	12	TRBV5-1	TRBJ2-3
ASSPAWKLF	9	TRBV28	TRBJ1-4
ASSPQSATNEKLF	13	TRBV7-2	TRBJ1-4
ASSYTHRGDTEAF	13	TRBV6-2/TRBV6-3	TRBJ1-1
ATSRDRTGGEAF	12	TRBV15	TRBJ1-1
ASSMGTGSAGNTIY	14	TRBV19	TRBJ1-3
ASSQSLAGEGGLQETQY	17	TRBV7-9	TRBJ2-5
ASSGLQGADDYGYT	14	TRBV9	TRBJ1-2
ASTATASYGQY	11	TRBV6-5	TRBJ2-7
SVEDRAGIVNYGYT	14	TRBV29-1	TRBJ1-2
ASSLVRGEGTEAF	13	TRBV7-2	TRBJ1-1
ASSLLGQPNEKLF	13	TRBV7-3	TRBJ1-4
ASSLDYRGLNYGYT	14	TRBV28	TRBJ1-2
ASSPGSGNTIY	11	TRBV7-7	TRBJ1-3
ASSLGRRGPETGELF	15	TRBV13	TRBJ2-2
ASSYTTGDGNQPQH	14	TRBV6-5	TRBJ1-5
ASSQDSAGGTEAF	13	TRBV4-1	TRBJ1-1
ASSYEGYTDTQY	12	TRBV6-2/TRBV6-3	TRBJ2-3
ASSYPVGVNNQPQH	14	TRBV6-6	TRBJ1-5
ASSLWGGVDSPLH	13	TRBV27	TRBJ1-6